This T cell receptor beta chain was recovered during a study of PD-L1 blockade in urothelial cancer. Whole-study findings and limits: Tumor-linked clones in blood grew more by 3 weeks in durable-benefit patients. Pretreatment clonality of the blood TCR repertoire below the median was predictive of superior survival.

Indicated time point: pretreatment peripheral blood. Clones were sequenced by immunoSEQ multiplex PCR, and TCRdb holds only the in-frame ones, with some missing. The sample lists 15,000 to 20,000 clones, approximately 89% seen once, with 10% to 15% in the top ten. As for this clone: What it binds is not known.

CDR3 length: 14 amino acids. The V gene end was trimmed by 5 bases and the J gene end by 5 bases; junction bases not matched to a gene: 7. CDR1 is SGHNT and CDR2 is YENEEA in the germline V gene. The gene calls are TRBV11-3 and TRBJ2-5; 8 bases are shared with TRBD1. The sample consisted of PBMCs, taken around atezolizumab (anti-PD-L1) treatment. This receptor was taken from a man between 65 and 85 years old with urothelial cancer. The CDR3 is CASSPGQGTETQYF. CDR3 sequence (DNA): TGTGCCAGCAGCCCAGGACAGGGTACGGAGACCCAGTACTTC. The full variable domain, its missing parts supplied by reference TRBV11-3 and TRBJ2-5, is EAGVVQSPRYKIIEKKQPVAFWCNPISGHNTLYWYLQNLGQGPELLIRYENEEAVDDSQLPKDRFSAERLKGVDSTLKIQPAELGDSAVYLCASSPGQGTETQYFGPGTRLLVL.